What follows describes a single TCR beta chain. Its antigen is still unknown. The data derive from a study of chemoradiotherapy in HPV16-positive cancers. Study-wide points: During treatment, candidate HPV-specific clones and E7-related motifs expanded in tumor.

Repeated repertoire sampling spanned the course of chemoradiotherapy. The data were produced by immunoSEQ multiplex PCR, yet TCRdb's version contains in-frame clones alone and is incomplete. The data show approximately 4,600 clones, 75% to 90% seen once. CDR1 is MGHRA, CDR2 YSYEKL, per germline. This CDR3 contains 15 residues. Trimming removed 0 bases from V and 10 bases from J, with 18 bases in between. The receptor was derived from a human donor with HPV-associated anogenital cancer. The V and J genes are TRBV4-1 and TRBJ1-2; D remains unclear. This specimen consisted of tumor tissue, obtained from a patient who underwent chemoradiotherapy. DNA for the CDR3: TGCGCCAGCAGCCAAGAGGGAAAGGCAGTAGGTGTCTACACCTTC. Protein sequence: CASSQEGKAVGVYTF.